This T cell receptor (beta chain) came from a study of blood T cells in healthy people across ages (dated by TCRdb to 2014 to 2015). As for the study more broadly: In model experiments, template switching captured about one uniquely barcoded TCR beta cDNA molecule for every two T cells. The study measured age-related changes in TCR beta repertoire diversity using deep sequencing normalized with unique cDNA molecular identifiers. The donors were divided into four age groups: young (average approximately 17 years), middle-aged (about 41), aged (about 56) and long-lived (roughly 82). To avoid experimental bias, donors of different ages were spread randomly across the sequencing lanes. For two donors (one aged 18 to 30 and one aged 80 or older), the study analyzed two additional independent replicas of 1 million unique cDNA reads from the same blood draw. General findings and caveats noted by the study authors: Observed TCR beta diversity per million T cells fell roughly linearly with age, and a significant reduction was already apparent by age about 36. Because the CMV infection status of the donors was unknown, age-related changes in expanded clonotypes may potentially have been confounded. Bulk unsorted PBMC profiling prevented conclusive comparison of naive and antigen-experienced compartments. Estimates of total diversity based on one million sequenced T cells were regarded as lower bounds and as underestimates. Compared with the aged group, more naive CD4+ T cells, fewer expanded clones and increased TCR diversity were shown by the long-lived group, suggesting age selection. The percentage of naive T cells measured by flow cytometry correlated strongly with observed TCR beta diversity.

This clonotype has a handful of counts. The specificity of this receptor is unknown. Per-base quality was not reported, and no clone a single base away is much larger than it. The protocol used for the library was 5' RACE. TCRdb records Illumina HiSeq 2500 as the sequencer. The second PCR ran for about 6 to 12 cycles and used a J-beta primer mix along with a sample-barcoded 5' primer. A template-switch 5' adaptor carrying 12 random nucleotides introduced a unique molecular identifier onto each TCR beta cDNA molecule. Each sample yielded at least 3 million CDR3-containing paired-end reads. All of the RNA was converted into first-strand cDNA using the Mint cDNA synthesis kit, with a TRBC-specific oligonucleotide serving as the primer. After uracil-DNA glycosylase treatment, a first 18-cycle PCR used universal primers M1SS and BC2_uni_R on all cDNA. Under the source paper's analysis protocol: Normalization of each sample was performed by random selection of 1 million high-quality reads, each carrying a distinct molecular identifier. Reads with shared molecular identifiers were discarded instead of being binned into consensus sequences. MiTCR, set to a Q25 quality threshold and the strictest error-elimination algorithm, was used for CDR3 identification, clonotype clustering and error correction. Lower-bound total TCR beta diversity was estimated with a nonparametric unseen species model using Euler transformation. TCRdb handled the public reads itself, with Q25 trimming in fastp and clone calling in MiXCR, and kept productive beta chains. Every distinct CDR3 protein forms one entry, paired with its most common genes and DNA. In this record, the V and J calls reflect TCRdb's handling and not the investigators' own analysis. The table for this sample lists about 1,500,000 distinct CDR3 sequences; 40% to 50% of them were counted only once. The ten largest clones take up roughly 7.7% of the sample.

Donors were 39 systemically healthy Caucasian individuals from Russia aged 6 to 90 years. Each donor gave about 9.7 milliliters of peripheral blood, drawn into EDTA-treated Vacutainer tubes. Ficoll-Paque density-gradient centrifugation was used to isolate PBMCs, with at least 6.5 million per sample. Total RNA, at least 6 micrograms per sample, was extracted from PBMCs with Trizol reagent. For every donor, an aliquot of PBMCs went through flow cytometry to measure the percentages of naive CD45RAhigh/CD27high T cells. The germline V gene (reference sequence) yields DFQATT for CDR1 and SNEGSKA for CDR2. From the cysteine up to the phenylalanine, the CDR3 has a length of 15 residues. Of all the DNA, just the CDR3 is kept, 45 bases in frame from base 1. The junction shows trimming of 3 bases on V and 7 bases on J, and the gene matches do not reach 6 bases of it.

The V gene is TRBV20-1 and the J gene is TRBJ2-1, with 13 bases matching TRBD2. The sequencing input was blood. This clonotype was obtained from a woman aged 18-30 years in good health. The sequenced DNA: TGCAGTGCTAGCCCGGGACTAGCGGGGAGGAATGAGCAGTTCTTC. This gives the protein CSASPGLAGRNEQFF.